Listed here are 26 T cell receptor beta chains from one sample, sequenced in a study of cytomegalovirus exposure and HLA in healthy donors. Researchers ran the PCR with 60 Vbeta and 13 Jbeta primers. Some clones are missing from TCRdb's copy, which holds only in-frame ones; the method was immunoSEQ multiplex PCR. Here the sample spans about 160,000 clones, 60% to 85% being singletons. Sequences were obtained from PBMCs. The receptors stem from a man aged 50 or older in good health and CMV-seropositive.

The chain has TRBV2 and TRBJ2-5; TRBD1 matches 9 bases. With V trimmed by 4 bases and J by 5 bases, 8 bases remained unmatched. The CDR3 length is 15 residues. The germline V gene encodes CDR1 SNHLY and CDR2 FYNNEI. Written as DNA, the CDR3 is TGTGCCAGCAGTGCGGACAGGGGCGCCGCCGAGACCCAGTACTTC. This codes for CASSADRGAAETQYF.

J is TRBJ1-1 and V is TRBV5-1, with D tentatively TRBD1 (6 bases). The CDR3 totals 13 residues. Germline lookup yields CDR1 SGHRS and CDR2 YFSETQ. Trimming took off 2 bases at V and 1 base at J, with 6 bases between the two ends. The CDR3 DNA reads as TGCGCCAGCAGCTTACAGGGGAACACTGAAGCTTTCTTT. Protein sequence: CASSLQGNTEAFF.

The chain employs TRBV27 and TRBJ2-2; D is uncertain. Trimming cost V 0 bases and J 1 base, with 15 bases left between them. Germline V gene lookup returns CDR1 MNHEY and CDR2 SMNVEV (reference sequence). This CDR3 has 18 residues. The CDR3 DNA sequence: TGTGCCAGCAGTTTATCGGCGGCCGGAGATAAGAACACCGGGGAGCTGTTTTTT. Its protein product is CASSLSAAGDKNTGELFF.

The V and J genes are TRBV19 and TRBJ1-2; 11 positions agree with TRBD1. CDR3 size: 14 residues. V shed 7 bases, J shed 5 bases, and the junction held 6 bases outside the gene matches. Looked up from germline, CDR1 is LNHDA and CDR2 is SQIVND (reference sequence). In nucleotides, the CDR3 is TGTGCCAGTACCTCGGACAGGGGGCTGTATGGCTACACCTTC. It translates to CASTSDRGLYGYTF.

This clone occurred once. The CDR3 coding sequence is TGTGCCAGCAGCTTTGTCCAGTCCTGGCAGTACTTC. It yields the protein CASSFVQSWQYF. J is TRBJ2-7 and V is TRBV7-2; D is ambiguous. CDR1 is SGHTA and CDR2 is FQGNSA in the germline V gene. This CDR3 spans 12 amino acids. V lost 3 bases to trimming and J lost 9 bases, with 12 bases between them.

The rearrangement joins TRBV7-2 to TRBJ1-3; D is unresolved. The length of the CDR3 is 16 residues. Trimming stripped 1 base from V and 2 bases from J, with 12 bases between. Germline V gene data show CDR1 as SGHTA and CDR2 as FQGNSA. The CDR3 nucleotides are TGTGCCAGCAGCTTAGTTGGCGGCAGAACTGGAAACACCATATATTTT. Translation gives CASSLVGGRTGNTIYF.

The genes are TRBV18 and TRBJ2-1; a weak D match, TRBD1 (6 bases). Germline CDR1 KGHSH, CDR2 LQKENI. The CDR3 consists of 13 residues. Trimming took off 3 bases at V and 7 bases at J, with 10 bases between the two ends. The CDR3 DNA reads TGTGCCAGCTCACCTCACAGGGATAATGAGCAGTTCTTC. Protein: CASSPHRDNEQFF.

The chain links TRBV9 to TRBJ1-2, with a tentative D call TRBD1 (6 bases). V was cut by 2 bases and J by 6 bases, with 20 bases left in between. This CDR3 region has 16 residues. CDR1 and CDR2 from the germline V gene are SGDLS and YYNGEE. CDR3 in amino acids: CASSVNRVSFPNGYTF. The CDR3 coding sequence is TGTGCCAGCAGCGTCAACAGGGTTTCCTTTCCAAATGGCTACACCTTC.

The chain is built from TRBV19 and TRBJ2-1; D is undetermined. V dropped 6 bases and J dropped 0 bases, with 15 bases sitting between them. The CDR3 totals 16 residues. Germline CDR1 reads LNHDA; CDR2 reads SQIVND (reference sequence). CDR3 sequence: CASSLGSVSSYNEQFF. Here the CDR3 DNA reads TGTGCCAGTAGCTTGGGCTCTGTGAGCTCCTACAATGAGCAGTTCTTC.

The V call is TRBV5-4, the J call TRBJ1-5; no clear D gene. The ends were cut back, 1 base at V and 0 bases at J, with 5 bases in the middle. CDR1 is SGHNT and CDR2 is YYREEE in the germline V gene (reference sequence). This CDR3 region has 14 residues. The CDR3 loop reads CASSLRDSNQPQHF. DNA for the CDR3: TGTGCCAGCAGCTTGCGGGATAGCAATCAGCCCCAGCATTTT.

The chain recombines TRBV4-3 with TRBJ1-1; tentatively, D is TRBD1 (5 bases). Germline V gene data show CDR1 as LGHNA and CDR2 as YSLEER. This CDR3 spans 16 amino acids. V was trimmed by 0 bases and J by 1 base, leaving 12 bases between them. CDR3 DNA sequence: TGCGCCAGCAGCCAAGAAGCCGGGGGGGGGAACACTGAAGCTTTCTTT. It yields the protein CASSQEAGGGNTEAFF.

The rearrangement joins TRBV27 to TRBJ2-5; D gene unclear. The CDR3 has 13 amino acids. The germline V and J ends were trimmed by 1 base and 5 bases, with 8 bases remaining between them. Germline CDR1 and CDR2: MNHEY and SMNVEV (reference sequence). CDR3 protein: CASSLLTTETQYF. The CDR3 nucleotides read TGTGCCAGCAGTTTATTAACTACCGAGACCCAGTACTTC.

This sequence joins TRBV29-1 and TRBJ2-3; unclear D gene. The length of the CDR3 is 15 residues. Germline CDR1 and CDR2: SQVTM and ANQGSEA. V dropped 3 bases and J dropped 0 bases, with 13 bases sitting between them. CDR3: CSVDTRLLSTDTQYF. The CDR3 region has the DNA TGCAGCGTTGATACGCGGTTACTTAGCACAGATACGCAGTATTTT.

The chain employs TRBV7-6 and TRBJ1-4; D may be TRBD1 (6 bases). CDR1 and CDR2 from the germline V gene are SGHVS and FNYEAQ. This CDR3 is 17 amino acids long. Deletions cut 2 bases from V and 0 bases from J, with 13 bases between. The CDR3, as DNA: TGTGCCAGCAGCTTAAACAGGGTGGGGACAACTAATGAAAAACTGTTTTTT. This codes for CASSLNRVGTTNEKLFF.

V and J are TRBV7-8 and TRBJ2-7, with D perhaps matching TRBD2 (7 bases). Between the trimmed V and J ends, which lost 5 bases and 5 bases, there was a span of 16 bases. Germline values: CDR1 SGHVS, CDR2 FQNEAQ. The CDR3 is 14 residues long. Here the CDR3 reads CASSGRGPVDEQYF. The CDR3 DNA is TGTGCCAGCAGCGGGCGGGGGCCTGTTGACGAGCAGTACTTC. The full variable domain, completed using reference TRBV7-8 and TRBJ2-7, is GAGVSQSPRYKVAKRGQDVALRCDPISGHVSLFWYQQALGQGPEFLTYFQNEAQLDKSGLPSDRFFAERPEGSVSTLKIQRTQQEDSAVYLCASSGRGPVDEQYFGPGTRLTVT.

This clone was seen only once. J is TRBJ2-2 and V is TRBV5-1, with 8 bases matching TRBD1. Per germline, CDR1 SGHRS and CDR2 YFSETQ. V trimming: 4 bases; J trimming: 5 bases; junction bases outside the gene matches: 7. The CDR3 extends over 15 amino acids. CDR3: CASSGRTGWTGELFF. CDR3 bases: TGCGCCAGCAGCGGAAGGACAGGGTGGACCGGGGAGCTGTTTTTT.

The chain is built from TRBV19 and TRBJ2-3; weak D call: TRBD2 (7 bases). The CDR3 runs 17 residues. CDR1 LNHDA and CDR2 SQIVND come from the germline V gene (reference sequence). The V end was cut by 3 bases, the J end by 1 base, with 17 bases between. CDR3: CASSMAPRGAGTDTQYF. The DNA of the CDR3 is TGTGCCAGTAGTATGGCACCACGGGGGGCCGGCACAGATACGCAGTATTTT.

The chain joins TRBV7-9 to TRBJ1-1; 7 nucleotides agree with TRBD1. The V gene's germline CDR1 is SEHNR and CDR2 FQNEAQ (reference sequence). The ends lost 3 bases at V and 11 bases at J; junction bases unmatched: 6. The CDR3 is made up of 12 amino acids. CDR3 sequence: CASSFLDRAAFF. CDR3 DNA sequence: TGTGCCAGCAGCTTCCTTGACAGGGCCGCTTTCTTT.

The chain has TRBV4-2 and TRBJ2-7, with D perhaps matching TRBD2 (6 bases). The V gene's germline CDR1 is LGHNA and CDR2 YNFKEQ. The CDR3 sequence is 16 residues long. V was trimmed by 0 bases and J by 3 bases, leaving 15 bases between them. CDR3 in amino acids: CASSQDYAGINYEQYF. For the CDR3, the DNA is TGTGCCAGCAGCCAAGATTATGCGGGGATAAACTACGAGCAGTACTTC.

The V and J genes are TRBV18 and TRBJ2-5, with 11 nucleotides matching TRBD2. Per the germline V gene, CDR1 is KGHSH and CDR2 is LQKENI. With V trimmed by 3 bases and J by 3 bases, 6 bases remained unmatched. This CDR3 is 16 amino acids long. CDR3 sequence reads: CASSPAVLAGEETQYF. The CDR3 DNA reads TGTGCCAGCTCACCGGCCGTACTAGCGGGGGAAGAGACCCAGTACTTC. Drawing the rest from reference TRBV18 and TRBJ2-5, the complete variable domain is NAGVMQNPRHLVRRRGQEARLRCSPMKGHSHVYWYRQLPEEGLKFMVYLQKENIIDESGMPKERFSAEFPKEGPSILRIQQVVRGDSAAYFCASSPAVLAGEETQYFGPGTRLLVL.

The chain joins TRBV7-3 to TRBJ2-7, with D perhaps matching TRBD1 (5 bases). The germline gives CDR1 SGHTA, CDR2 FQGTGA. V was clipped by 1 base and J by 5 bases, with 9 bases between them. This CDR3 is 13 amino acids long. CDR3 amino acids: CASSLNQGHEQYF. The CDR3 DNA sequence: TGTGCCAGCAGCTTAAATCAGGGCCACGAGCAGTACTTC.

V and J are TRBV9 and TRBJ2-3; 8 bases map to TRBD1. Trimming cost V 3 bases and J 6 bases; bases outside gene matches: 3. CDR1 and CDR2 from the germline V gene are SGDLS and YYNGEE. CDR3 length equals 13 residues. The CDR3 coding sequence is TGTGCCAGCAGCGCTCGACAGGGGGATACGCAGTATTTT. The encoded protein is CASSARQGDTQYF.

The chain is built from TRBV25-1 and TRBJ1-6, with TRBD1 matching over 8 bases. The germline gives CDR1 MGHDK, CDR2 SYGVNS. The ends lost 1 base at V and 10 bases at J; junction bases unmatched: 6. This CDR3 has 15 amino acids. The CDR3 DNA is TGTGCCAGCAGTGAATTATCAGGGGGCAACTCACCCCTCCACTTT. Translated: CASSELSGGNSPLHF. The variable domain in full, with the rest retrieved from reference TRBV25-1 and TRBJ1-6, is EADIYQTPRYLVIGTGKKITLECSQTMGHDKMYWYQQDPGMELHLIHYSYGVNSTEKGDLSSESTVSRIRTEHFPLTLESARPSHTSQYLCASSELSGGNSPLHFGNGTRLTVT.

The chain couples TRBV7-9 to TRBJ2-1; TRBD2 might be the D (6 bases). With 2 bases removed from V and 15 bases from J, the gap between germline ends came to 17 bases. CDR1 is SEHNR, CDR2 FQNEAQ, per germline (reference sequence). The CDR3 contains 13 residues. The CDR3 DNA reads as TGTGCCAGCAGCTTACCGGCTAGCGTAGGCGGGTTCTTC. Its translation is CASSLPASVGGFF.

This clone was picked up one time. The V call is TRBV25-1, the J call TRBJ1-2, with 11 nucleotides matching TRBD1. V lost 7 bases to trimming and J lost 2 bases; unmatched junction nucleotides: 3. Germline V gene sequence: CDR1 MGHDK, CDR2 SYGVNS. The CDR3 consists of 14 residues. The chain's CDR3 is CASIWTGGNYGYTF. The CDR3 nucleotides read TGTGCCAGCATCTGGACAGGGGGCAACTATGGCTACACCTTC.

This chain links TRBV9 with TRBJ1-6; D remains ambiguous. Germline lookup yields CDR1 SGDLS and CDR2 YYNGEE. The CDR3 has 14 amino acids. Trimming stripped 3 bases from V and 7 bases from J, with 11 bases between. This CDR3 reads CASSGRVLNSPLHF. The CDR3 region has the DNA TGTGCCAGCAGCGGCCGGGTCTTAAATTCACCCCTCCACTTT.